The 24 T cell receptor beta chains below come from one sample, sequenced in a study of cytomegalovirus exposure and HLA in healthy donors. Using immunoSEQ multiplex PCR, the repertoire was profiled, and TCRdb retains in-frame clones only, with some absent. The sample has tens of thousands of clones, approximately 90% seen once. Specimen: PBMCs. These receptor sequences come from a woman younger than 30 in good health and CMV-seropositive.

The chain carries TRBV30 and TRBJ2-7, with TRBD2 matching 8 bases. The CDR3 extends over 14 amino acids. Germline CDR1 GTSNPN, CDR2 SVGIG (reference sequence). J was trimmed by 6 bases and V by 2 bases; bases with no gene match: 9. The CDR3 sequence is CAWSPLELAVEQYF. CDR3 nucleotide sequence: TGTGCCTGGAGTCCCTTAGAACTAGCGGTCGAGCAGTACTTC. The variable domain in full, completed from reference TRBV30 and TRBJ2-7, reads SQTIHQWPATLVQPVGSPLSLECTVEGTSNPNLYWYRQAAGRGLQLLFYSVGIGQISSEVPQNLSASRPQDRQFILSSKKLLLSDSGFYLCAWSPLELAVEQYFGPGTRLTVT.

The chain is built from TRBV5-1 and TRBJ1-4; 9 bases match TRBD1. Germline CDR1 SGHRS, CDR2 YFSETQ. This CDR3 is built from 15 residues. V was clipped by 4 bases and J by 9 bases; unmatched bases: 10. The CDR3 loop reads CASSLATGGAKKLFF. The DNA of the CDR3 is TGCGCCAGCAGCCTGGCAACAGGGGGCGCGAAAAAACTGTTTTTT.

This clone was seen a few times. The rearrangement joins TRBV19 to TRBJ1-5; 8 bases are a match to TRBD1. Germline V CDR1 and CDR2: LNHDA, SQIVND (reference sequence). V lost 0 bases, J lost 3 bases, and 4 bases stayed unmatched. The CDR3 has 16 amino acids. CDR3 residues: CASSIDTGGLNQPQHF. In DNA form, the CDR3 reads TGTGCCAGTAGTATAGACACAGGGGGGCTCAATCAGCCCCAGCATTTT. Full variable domain (missing parts from reference TRBV19 and TRBJ1-5): DGGITQSPKYLFRKEGQNVTLSCEQNLNHDAMYWYRQDPGQGLRLIYYSQIVNDFQKGDIAEGYSVSREKKESFPLTVTSAQKNPTAFYLCASSIDTGGLNQPQHFGDGTRLSIL.

V gene TRBV5-4 combines with J gene TRBJ2-3; the match to TRBD1 covers 10 bases. V lost 4 bases to trimming and J lost 5 bases; unmatched junction nucleotides: 10. The CDR3 has 16 residues. CDR1 and CDR2 from the germline V gene are SGHNT and YYREEE (reference sequence). The CDR3 sequence: CASSLMTGGMGDTQYF. The DNA of the CDR3 is TGTGCCAGCAGCCTGATGACAGGGGGCATGGGAGATACGCAGTATTTT.

The chain joins TRBV10-3 to TRBJ1-5, with 8 positions matching TRBD1. The CDR3 has 15 residues. Germline CDR1 reads ENHRY; CDR2 reads SYGVKD. V gave up 10 bases and J gave up 0 bases; unmatched junction bases: 8. The CDR3 here is CATRTGTNSNQPQHF. CDR3 in DNA: TGTGCCACCAGGACAGGGACAAATAGCAATCAGCCCCAGCATTTT.

The chain's CDR3 is CASSLRTSGSDEQYF. The CDR3 bases are TGTGCCAGCAGCCTCCGGACTAGCGGGAGTGACGAGCAGTACTTC. The rearrangement links TRBV4-2 to TRBJ2-7; 13 bases agree with TRBD2. Germline lookup yields CDR1 LGHNA and CDR2 YNFKEQ. The trim removed 4 bases at V and 5 bases at J, leaving 5 bases unmatched. This CDR3 has 15 amino acids.

The J gene is TRBJ1-4, the V gene TRBV2; perhaps TRBD1 as D (6 bases). The V and J ends lost 1 base and 5 bases respectively, with 14 bases between them. Germline V gene sequence: CDR1 SNHLY, CDR2 FYNNEI. The CDR3 consists of 16 residues. The CDR3 here is CASSEGGTRLNEKLFF. The DNA for the CDR3 is TGTGCCAGCAGTGAAGGTGGGACAAGACTAAATGAAAAACTGTTTTTT.

The chain uses TRBV29-1 and TRBJ2-1, with TRBD2 as a possible D gene (5 bases). Germline-derived CDR1 and CDR2 are SQVTM and ANQGSEA. There are 13 residues in the CDR3. The V end was cut by 0 bases, the J end by 7 bases, with 10 bases between. The DNA of the CDR3 is TGCAGCGTTGAAGATCGGGGTCAAAATGAGCAGTTCTTC. The encoded protein is CSVEDRGQNEQFF.

The chain links TRBV2 to TRBJ1-5; no definite D call. V was cut by 10 bases and J by 11 bases, with 21 bases left in between. CDR1 is SNHLY, CDR2 FYNNEI, per germline. There are 13 residues in the CDR3. The CDR3 DNA is TGTGCCACCAATGGAGTGGGTGAGGTGACCCAGCATTTT. Translating it yields CATNGVGEVTQHF.

This CDR3 reads CASSGGQLPSGANVLTF. Here the CDR3 DNA reads TGTGCCAGCAGCGGAGGGCAGTTACCCTCTGGGGCCAACGTCCTGACTTTC. The rearrangement links TRBV5-4 to TRBJ2-6; the D gene is possibly TRBD2 (6 bases). The germline V gene encodes CDR1 SGHNT and CDR2 YYREEE (reference sequence). Trimming shortened V by 4 bases and J by 0 bases, and 14 bases separated the two germline ends. This CDR3 comprises 17 residues.

The chain recombines TRBV29-1 with TRBJ2-1; TRBD2 agrees at 8 bases. The V and J ends lost 3 bases and 3 bases, in that order; junction bases with no gene match: 4. The V gene's germline CDR1 is SQVTM and CDR2 ANQGSEA. The CDR3 has 14 residues. For the CDR3, the DNA is TGCAGCGTTGAGGGGCGGGGGGTCTACAATGAGCAGTTCTTC. Translation gives CSVEGRGVYNEQFF.

The rearrangement uses TRBV6-5 and TRBJ1-6; tentative D call: TRBD1 (6 bases). In germline, CDR1 is MNHEY, CDR2 SVGAGI. This CDR3 spans 15 amino acids. V was clipped by 5 bases and J by 7 bases, with 15 bases between them. CDR3 in DNA: TGTGCCAGCAGTGGTGAAGGGGGTCGGAATTCACCCCTCCACTTT. Translation gives CASSGEGGRNSPLHF.

The J gene is TRBJ1-3, the V gene TRBV2; 9 bases match TRBD1. The length of the CDR3 is 17 residues. The ends lost 6 bases at V and 0 bases at J; junction bases unmatched: 9. The germline CDR1 and CDR2 sequences are SNHLY and FYNNEI. The CDR3 DNA is TGTGCCAGCAGGTCCGGGACAGGGTTGGTCTCTGGAAACACCATATATTTT. It translates to CASRSGTGLVSGNTIYF.

This clone was seen a few times. The genes are TRBV2 and TRBJ2-7; 7 bases line up with TRBD2. In germline, CDR1 is SNHLY, CDR2 FYNNEI. The CDR3 has 12 amino acids. Germline trimming cut 6 bases from V and 8 bases from J; bases unmatched to any gene: 7. As DNA, the CDR3 is TGTGCCAGCAGCCCTATAGCGGGTAAGCAGTACTTC. Its protein is CASSPIAGKQYF. The variable domain in full, with the rest retrieved from reference TRBV2 and TRBJ2-7, is EPEVTQTPSHQVTQMGQEVILRCVPISNHLYFYWYRQILGQKVEFLVSFYNNEISEKSEIFDDQFSVERPDGSNFTLKIRSTKLEDSAMYFCASSPIAGKQYFGPGTRLTVT.

This clone has more than one count but fewer than ten. This sequence joins TRBV6-5 and TRBJ1-6; D is unresolved. V lost 2 bases, J lost 9 bases, and 11 bases lay in between. This CDR3 spans 14 amino acids. Germline loops: CDR1 MNHEY, CDR2 SVGAGI. The CDR3 bases are TGTGCCAGCAGTTACGGCCGGGATGCTTCACCCCTCCACTTT. As protein: CASSYGRDASPLHF.

V is TRBV9 and J is TRBJ1-6; 9 bases are a match to TRBD1. CDR1 is SGDLS, CDR2 YYNGEE, per germline. Losses at the gene ends were 1 base for V and 10 bases for J; bases not matched to a gene: 9. This CDR3 comprises 16 residues. CDR3 bases: TGTGCCAGCAGCGTAACAGGGGGCACCTCGGACTCACCCCTCCACTTT. This codes for CASSVTGGTSDSPLHF.

In its sample, this clone was seen once. The rearrangement uses TRBV10-1 and TRBJ2-3; 7 bases agree with TRBD1. Trimming removed 4 bases from V and 3 bases from J; junction bases left unmatched: 10. The germline CDR1 and CDR2 sequences are WNHNN and SYGVQD (reference sequence). This CDR3 region has 16 residues. This CDR3 is CASSGNLGTETDTQYF. The CDR3 DNA reads as TGCGCCAGCAGTGGTAATTTAGGGACAGAGACAGATACGCAGTATTTT.

V usage is TRBV6-1 and J usage is TRBJ1-2, with 9 bases identical to TRBD1. The V gene end was trimmed by 4 bases and the J gene end by 7 bases; junction bases not matched to a gene: 4. Germline loops: CDR1 MNHNS, CDR2 SASEGT. This CDR3 is built from 13 residues. The CDR3 region has the DNA TGTGCCAGCAGTGCAACAGGGGGCGCTGGCTACACCTTC. Translating it yields CASSATGGAGYTF.

This sequence joins TRBV30 and TRBJ1-1, with D perhaps TRBD1 (6 bases). CDR3 length equals 15 residues. Looked up from germline, CDR1 is GTSNPN and CDR2 is SVGIG (reference sequence). With 2 bases removed from V and 5 bases from J, the gap between germline ends came to 18 bases. The CDR3: CAWSNWGRVDTEAFF. CDR3 sequence (DNA): TGTGCCTGGAGTAACTGGGGGCGGGTTGATACTGAAGCTTTCTTT.

CDR3 DNA sequence: TGCAGCGTTGGGAGCGGGGCCCACGAGCAGTACTTC. Protein product: CSVGSGAHEQYF. The J gene is TRBJ2-7, the V gene TRBV29-1, with 7 positions matching TRBD2. Per germline, CDR1 SQVTM and CDR2 ANQGSEA. This CDR3 comprises 12 residues. V dropped 4 bases and J dropped 5; count of bases not matched to a gene: 5.

This chain links TRBV7-8 with TRBJ1-1; the match to TRBD1 covers 10 bases. V was clipped by 5 bases and J by 4 bases; unmatched bases: 7. CDR1 is SGHVS and CDR2 is FQNEAQ in the germline V gene. The CDR3 contains 15 residues. CDR3 in amino acids: CASSPPGTGATEAFF. DNA for the CDR3: TGTGCCAGCAGCCCCCCCGGGACAGGGGCCACTGAAGCTTTCTTT. The full variable domain, its missing parts supplied by reference TRBV7-8 and TRBJ1-1, is GAGVSQSPRYKVAKRGQDVALRCDPISGHVSLFWYQQALGQGPEFLTYFQNEAQLDKSGLPSDRFFAERPEGSVSTLKIQRTQQEDSAVYLCASSPPGTGATEAFFGQGTRLTVV.

V usage is TRBV6-1 and J usage is TRBJ2-7; a possible D gene is TRBD2 (5 bases). This CDR3 has 12 amino acids. Germline CDR1 reads MNHNS; CDR2 reads SASEGT. V shed 6 bases and J shed 3 bases, with 9 bases lying between them. The CDR3 loop reads CASRGRHYEQYF. Here the CDR3 DNA reads TGTGCCAGCAGAGGGAGACACTACGAGCAGTACTTC.

This clone was found once. The chain employs TRBV9 and TRBJ2-7; TRBD1 is a possible D gene (5 bases). Trimming pared 0 bases from V and 1 base from J, leaving 8 bases between. The CDR3 runs 14 residues. The germline V gene has CDR1 SGDLS and CDR2 YYNGEE. CDR3 nucleotides: TGTGCCAGCAGCGTAGGGGGCAGTTCCTACGAGCAGTACTTC. Its protein is CASSVGGSSYEQYF.

The V and J genes are TRBV28 and TRBJ2-5; D perhaps matches TRBD1 (6 bases). The germline V gene encodes CDR1 MDHEN and CDR2 SYDVKM. There are 12 residues in the CDR3. V lost 3 bases, J lost 9 bases, and 11 bases lay in between. This CDR3 reads CASSLADSSQYF. As DNA, the CDR3 is TGTGCCAGCAGTTTGGCGGACAGTTCCCAGTACTTC.